The 14 T cell receptor beta chains below all came from one sample that was sequenced in a study of shared clonotypes between healthy human individuals. CD8 cells regarded as naive lacked CD45RO, were positively chosen for CCR7, and omitted terminally differentiated effector memory CD45RA+ cells. Produced via immunoSEQ multiplex PCR; TCRdb's table is partial and in-frame only. This sample carries roughly 570,000 clones, roughly 98% of them seen once, and the ten largest clones take around 0.3%. The sequenced sample was naive CD8+ T cells sorted from blood. These TCRs come from a man aged 25 to 40 in good health.

The table lists this clone with a count of one. The chain uses TRBV5-1 and TRBJ2-2; D possibly corresponds to TRBD1 (6 bases). CDR3 length: 14 amino acids. From germline, CDR1 is SGHRS and CDR2 YFSETQ. Trimming left V 4 bases short and J 2 bases short, with 9 bases between. The CDR3 spells CASSRTENTGELFF. CDR3 bases: TGCGCCAGCAGCCGGACAGAAAACACCGGGGAGCTGTTTTTT.

The J gene is TRBJ2-7, the V gene TRBV20-1; possibly TRBD1 for D (5 bases). Germline V CDR1 and CDR2: DFQATT, SNEGSKA (reference sequence). This CDR3 is 11 amino acids long. CDR3 DNA sequence: TGCAGCGTTGGCAATCAGGGCGAGCAGTACTTC. Protein: CSVGNQGEQYF.

The genes are TRBV29-1 and TRBJ1-1; no reliable D call. This CDR3 has 14 residues. V lost 4 bases and J lost 0, with 12 bases in between. Germline CDR1 SQVTM, CDR2 ANQGSEA. CDR3 in amino acids: CSVGFSSLNTEAFF. DNA of the CDR3: TGCAGCGTTGGTTTTTCGTCGCTGAACACTGAAGCTTTCTTT.

The chain joins TRBV4-1 to TRBJ2-2, with D uncertain. There are 15 residues in the CDR3. V was clipped by 2 bases and J by 2 bases, with 9 bases between them. The germline gives CDR1 MGHRA, CDR2 YSYEKL. The CDR3 spells CASSQIGYNTGELFF. The CDR3 DNA sequence: TGCGCCAGCAGCCAAATAGGCTATAACACCGGGGAGCTGTTTTTT.

This chain joins TRBV4-3 and TRBJ2-1, with TRBD2 matching over 7 bases. The CDR3 length is 17 residues. Germline V gene lookup returns CDR1 LGHNA and CDR2 YSLEER. V shed 0 bases and J 3 bases; nucleotides not matched to a gene: 8. In nucleotides, the CDR3 is TGCGCCAGCAGCCAAGAACCATCTAGCGGAGTCTACAATGAGCAGTTCTTC. This gives the protein CASSQEPSSGVYNEQFF.

The chain is built from TRBV7-6 and TRBJ2-1, with 8 bases lining up with TRBD1. From germline, CDR1 is SGHVS and CDR2 FNYEAQ. The CDR3 has 17 residues. The junction had 10 bases not matched to a gene; V was cut back by 5 bases and J by 1 base. CDR3 protein: CASSPAGGQVSYNEQFF. DNA of the CDR3: TGTGCCAGCAGCCCGGCAGGGGGACAGGTATCCTACAATGAGCAGTTCTTC.

This chain links TRBV30 with TRBJ1-1; D is unresolved. CDR1 and CDR2 from the germline V gene are GTSNPN and SVGIG (reference sequence). The CDR3 runs 12 residues. The chain's CDR3 is CAYDSQNTEAFF. The CDR3 nucleotides read TGTGCTTATGATTCCCAGAACACTGAAGCTTTCTTT.

The rearrangement uses TRBV5-1 and TRBJ2-7; D gene unclear. Germline V gene sequence: CDR1 SGHRS, CDR2 YFSETQ. Trimming removed 4 bases from V and 2 bases from J, with 13 bases in between. This CDR3 comprises 14 residues. CDR3 sequence (DNA): TGCGCCAGCAGCCAACTCGGGCCAACCTACGAGCAGTACTTC. Translating it yields CASSQLGPTYEQYF.

The J gene is TRBJ2-3, the V gene TRBV5-6, with 7 bases matching TRBD1. Germline values: CDR1 SGHDT, CDR2 YYEEEE. This CDR3 has 15 amino acids. Losses at the gene ends were 0 bases for V and 6 bases for J; bases not matched to a gene: 7. The CDR3: CASSLEGTEYDTQYF. The CDR3 DNA reads as TGTGCCAGCAGCTTGGAAGGGACAGAATACGATACGCAGTATTTT.

J is TRBJ1-1 and V is TRBV13, with D unclear. Germline V gene lookup returns CDR1 PRHDT and CDR2 FYEKMQ (reference sequence). Trimming removed 2 bases from V and 6 bases from J, with 13 bases in between. This CDR3 comprises 14 residues. The CDR3 loop is CASSLYRRRSEAFF. CDR3 DNA sequence: TGTGCCAGCAGCTTATATCGGCGCCGTTCTGAAGCTTTCTTT.

The V call is TRBV27, the J call TRBJ2-3, with TRBD2 matching 8 bases. The CDR3 length is 15 residues. With V trimmed by 0 bases and J by 6 bases, 5 bases remained unmatched. Germline CDR1 is MNHEY and CDR2 is SMNVEV (reference sequence). CDR3 loop: CASSLSTGGLDTQYF. The CDR3 DNA reads TGTGCCAGCAGTTTATCGACGGGGGGGTTGGATACGCAGTATTTT.

The chain employs TRBV7-8 and TRBJ2-3; D tentatively reads TRBD1 or TRBD2 (5 bases each). CDR3 length: 16 residues. CDR1 SGHVS and CDR2 FQNEAQ come from the germline V gene. V was trimmed by 0 bases and J by 0 bases, leaving 10 bases between them. This CDR3 reads CASSLAPWGSTDTQYF. CDR3 DNA: TGTGCCAGCAGCTTAGCACCTTGGGGGAGCACAGATACGCAGTATTTT.

The chain is built from TRBV6-5 and TRBJ2-1; D gene ambiguous. Germline V gives CDR1 MNHEY, CDR2 SVGAGI. The CDR3 spans 15 residues. V gave up 2 bases and J gave up 4 bases, with 12 bases separating them. CDR3 DNA: TGTGCCAGCAGTTACGACCCGCTCGCGTACAATGAGCAGTTCTTC. Translating it yields CASSYDPLAYNEQFF.

The table lists this clone with a count of one. This chain links TRBV28 with TRBJ2-7, with 11 nucleotides matching TRBD2. CDR3 length equals 16 residues. Germline trimming cut 4 bases from V and 4 bases from J; bases unmatched to any gene: 9. CDR1 is MDHEN and CDR2 is SYDVKM in the germline V gene. The CDR3 sequence: CASSSMLAGGGYEQYF. The CDR3, as DNA: TGTGCCAGCAGTTCTATGCTAGCGGGAGGAGGGTACGAGCAGTACTTC. The full variable domain, with the rest looked up from reference TRBV28 and TRBJ2-7, is DVKVTQSSRYLVKRTGEKVFLECVQDMDHENMFWYRQDPGLGLRLIYFSYDVKMKEKGDIPEGYSVSREKKERFSLILESASTNQTSMYLCASSSMLAGGGYEQYFGPGTRLTVT.